The T cell receptor (beta chain) under discussion was sequenced for a study of radiation and T cells in renal cell carcinoma. Overall study context: Nephrectomy followed 15 Gy stereotactic body radiation by 4 weeks. Findings and caveats of the study: From baseline, blood top tumor clonotypes peaked at 2 weeks post-radiation.

Time point of the sample: baseline pretreatment blood. Noted treatment: 15 Gy SBRT to primary tumor, nephrectomy 4 weeks later. Blood was sampled at baseline, 2 weeks and 4 weeks after SBRT. In the case of this clone: Its antigen is still unknown.

Only in-frame clones appear in the TCRdb table, and some are missing; sequencing was by immunoSEQ multiplex PCR. Here the sample spans approximately 140,000 clones, over 80% being singletons. The source material was blood, sampled from a patient whose treatment included radiotherapy and nephrectomy. The receptor's source is a woman between 45 and 60 years old with renal cell carcinoma.

The CDR3 DNA reads as TGCGCCAGCAGCACCAATACGCGAGACACTGAAGCTTTCTTT. Translation: CASSTNTRDTEAFF. V is TRBV5-1 and J is TRBJ1-1; D is ambiguous. V gave up 4 bases and J gave up 3 bases, with 13 bases separating them. CDR1 is SGHRS and CDR2 is YFSETQ in the germline V gene. CDR3 length equals 14 residues.